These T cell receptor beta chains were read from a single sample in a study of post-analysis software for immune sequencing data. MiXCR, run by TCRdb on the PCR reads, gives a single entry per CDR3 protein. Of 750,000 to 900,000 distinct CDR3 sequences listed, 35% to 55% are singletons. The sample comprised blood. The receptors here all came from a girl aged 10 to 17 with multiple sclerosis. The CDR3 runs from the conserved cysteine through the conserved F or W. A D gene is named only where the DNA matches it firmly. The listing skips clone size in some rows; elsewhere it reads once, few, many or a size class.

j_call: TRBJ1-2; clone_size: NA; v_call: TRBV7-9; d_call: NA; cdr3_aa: CASSFPSPTYGYTF; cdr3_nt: TGTGCCAGCAGCTTTCCAAGCCCTACCTATGGCTACACCTTC
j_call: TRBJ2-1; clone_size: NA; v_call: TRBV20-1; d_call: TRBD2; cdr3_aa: CSASGGFGLAGPNEQFF; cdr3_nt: TGCAGTGCCAGTGGGGGCTTCGGACTAGCGGGGCCCAATGAGCAGTTCTTC
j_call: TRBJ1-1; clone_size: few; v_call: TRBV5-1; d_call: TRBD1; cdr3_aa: CASSFLKTGQEAFF; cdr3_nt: TGCGCCAGCAGCTTTCTAAAGACAGGGCAAGAAGCTTTCTTT
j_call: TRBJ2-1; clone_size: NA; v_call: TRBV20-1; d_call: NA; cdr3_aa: CSARVQRSYNEQFF; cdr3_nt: TGCAGTGCTAGAGTCCAGCGGTCCTACAATGAGCAGTTCTTC
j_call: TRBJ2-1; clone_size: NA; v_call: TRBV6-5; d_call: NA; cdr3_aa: CASSYDGAGDPYNEQFF; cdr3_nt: TGTGCCAGCAGTTACGATGGGGCAGGGGATCCCTACAATGAGCAGTTCTTC
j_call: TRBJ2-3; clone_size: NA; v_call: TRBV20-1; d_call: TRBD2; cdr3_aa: CSATTSGRWTDTQYF; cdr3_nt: TGCAGTGCTACCACTAGCGGGAGGTGGACAGATACGCAGTATTTT
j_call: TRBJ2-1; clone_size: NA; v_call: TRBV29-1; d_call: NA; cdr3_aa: CSVEDEGRFNEQFF; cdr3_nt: TGCAGCGTTGAAGATGAGGGACGCTTCAATGAGCAGTTCTTC
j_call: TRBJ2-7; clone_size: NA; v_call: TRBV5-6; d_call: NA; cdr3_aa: CASSLPPSYEQYF; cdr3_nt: TGTGCCAGCAGCTTGCCTCCGAGTTACGAGCAGTACTTC
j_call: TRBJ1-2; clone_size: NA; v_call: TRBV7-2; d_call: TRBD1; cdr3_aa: CASSLARGTGFGYTF; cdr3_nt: TGTGCCAGCAGCTTAGCGCGGGGGACAGGGTTTGGCTACACCTTC
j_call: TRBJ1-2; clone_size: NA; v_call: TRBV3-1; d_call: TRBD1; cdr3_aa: CASSQEITGVLGYTF; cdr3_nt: TGTGCCAGCAGCCAAGAGATTACAGGGGTCTTGGGCTACACCTTC
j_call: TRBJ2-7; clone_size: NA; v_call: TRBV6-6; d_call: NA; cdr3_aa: CASSGAGGLYEQYF; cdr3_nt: TGTGCCAGCAGTGGGGCAGGGGGACTATACGAGCAGTACTTC
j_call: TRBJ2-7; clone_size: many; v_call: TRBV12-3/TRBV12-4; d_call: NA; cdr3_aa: CASSGGSDEQYF; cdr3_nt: TGTGCCAGCAGTGGAGGCAGCGACGAGCAGTACTTC
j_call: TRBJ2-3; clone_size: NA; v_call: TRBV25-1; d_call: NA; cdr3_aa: CASTKGRATDTQYF; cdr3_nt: TGTGCCAGCACCAAAGGAAGGGCGACAGATACGCAGTATTTT
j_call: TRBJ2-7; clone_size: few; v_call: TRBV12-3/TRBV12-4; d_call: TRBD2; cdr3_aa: CASSSEVGLAGPYEQYF; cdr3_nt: TGTGCCAGCAGTTCGGAAGTGGGCCTAGCGGGACCCTACGAGCAGTACTTC
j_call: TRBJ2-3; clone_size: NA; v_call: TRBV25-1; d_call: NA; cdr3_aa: CASSEPYIFKQYF; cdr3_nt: TGTGCCAGCAGTGAACCTTACATCTTTAAGCAGTATTTT
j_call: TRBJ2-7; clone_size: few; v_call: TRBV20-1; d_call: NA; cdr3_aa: CSARPLPSDYEQYF; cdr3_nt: TGCAGTGCTAGACCGCTACCCTCGGATTACGAGCAGTACTTC
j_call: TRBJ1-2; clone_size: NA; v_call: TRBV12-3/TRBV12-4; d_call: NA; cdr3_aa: CASSPLRDGYTF; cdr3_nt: TGTGCCAGCAGCCCCCTAAGGGACGGCTACACCTTC
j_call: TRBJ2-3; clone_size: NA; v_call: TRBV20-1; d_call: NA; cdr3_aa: CSARGSEDTQYF; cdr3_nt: TGCAGTGCTAGAGGGAGCGAAGATACGCAGTATTTT
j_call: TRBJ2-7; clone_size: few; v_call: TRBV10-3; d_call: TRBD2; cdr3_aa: CAIGGALAGNSAYEQYF; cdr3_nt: TGTGCCATCGGGGGGGCTCTAGCGGGGAACTCAGCCTACGAGCAGTACTTC
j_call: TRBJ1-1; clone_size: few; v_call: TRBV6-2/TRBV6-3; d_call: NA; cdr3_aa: CASIKAGTEAFF; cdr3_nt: TGTGCCAGCATTAAGGCGGGCACTGAAGCTTTCTTT
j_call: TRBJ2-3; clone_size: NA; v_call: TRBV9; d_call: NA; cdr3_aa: CASSVATNPSTDTQYF; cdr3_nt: TGTGCCAGCAGCGTAGCTACAAACCCTAGCACAGATACGCAGTATTTT
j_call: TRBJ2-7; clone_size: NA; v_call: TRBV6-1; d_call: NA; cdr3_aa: CASSGGLSTSYEQYF; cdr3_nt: TGTGCCAGCAGTGGGGGACTTTCAACCTCCTACGAGCAGTACTTC
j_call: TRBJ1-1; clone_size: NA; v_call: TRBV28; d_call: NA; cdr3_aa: CASSDTRGGLNTEAFF; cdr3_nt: TGTGCCAGCAGCGACACTAGGGGAGGCTTGAACACTGAAGCTTTCTTT
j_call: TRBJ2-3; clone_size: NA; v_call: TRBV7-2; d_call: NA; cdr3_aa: CASSLRGANLRDTQYF; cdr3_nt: TGTGCCAGCAGCTTACGGGGGGCGAACCTTCGGGATACGCAGTATTTT
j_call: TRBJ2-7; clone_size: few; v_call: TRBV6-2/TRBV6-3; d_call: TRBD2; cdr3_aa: CASSDPPRLAEDYEQYF; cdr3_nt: TGTGCCAGCAGTGATCCCCCTCGGCTAGCGGAGGATTACGAGCAGTACTTC
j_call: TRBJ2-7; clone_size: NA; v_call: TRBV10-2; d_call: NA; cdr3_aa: CASRAGDYEQYF; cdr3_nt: TGCGCCAGCAGGGCAGGAGACTACGAGCAGTACTTC
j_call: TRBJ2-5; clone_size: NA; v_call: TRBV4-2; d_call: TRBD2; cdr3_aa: CASSQELAGDRPYF; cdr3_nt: TGTGCCAGCAGCCAAGAACTAGCGGGAGACCGGCCGTACTTC
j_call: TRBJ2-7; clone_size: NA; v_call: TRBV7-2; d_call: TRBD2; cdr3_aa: CASSLEVAGGRHEQYF; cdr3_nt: TGTGCCAGCAGCTTAGAGGTAGCGGGAGGGAGGCACGAGCAGTACTTC
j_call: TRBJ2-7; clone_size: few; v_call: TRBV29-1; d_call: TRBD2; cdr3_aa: CSVGIAGVLGEQYF; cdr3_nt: TGCAGCGTTGGCATAGCGGGAGTGCTTGGCGAGCAGTACTTC
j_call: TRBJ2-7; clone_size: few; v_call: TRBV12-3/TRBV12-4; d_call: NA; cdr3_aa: CASSLGADSYEQYF; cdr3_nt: TGTGCCAGCAGTTTAGGAGCGGACTCCTACGAGCAGTACTTC
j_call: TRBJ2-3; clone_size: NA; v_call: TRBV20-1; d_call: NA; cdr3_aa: CSASGHSTDTQYF; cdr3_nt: TGCAGTGCTAGTGGACACAGCACAGATACGCAGTATTTT